This T cell receptor beta chain was sequenced during a study of blood T cell repertoires in COVID-19 (dated by TCRdb to the early 2020s). Concerning the study at large: Collaborator samples came from the United States, Italy and Spain and covered acute and convalescent phases of COVID-19. The material from the prospective study consisted of cDNA or gDNA derived from T cells, B-cell-depleted T cells, or PBMCs. The dataset comprised deeply sampled blood TCRbeta repertoires from subjects exposed to, actively infected with, or recovered from COVID-19. A freely available public database, intended as a resource for researchers studying the immune response to SARS-CoV-2, is where the repertoires were released. Samples were obtained from the ongoing ImmuneRACE study (first 160 participants) and from about 1,300 subjects provided by 6 global collaborators. A de-identified subject ID, COVID-19 status, age in years and sex were almost always included in the sample metadata. HLA class I and class II types, where available, came from metadata supplied by the sample provider rather than from assay-based typing. Summary of the overall study and its limitations: How much clinical and demographic metadata was included differed by source and by participant, and the metadata was provided uncurated.

The immunoSEQ Assay, a bias-controlled multiplex PCR, was used to amplify TCRbeta CDR3 regions from genomic DNA. As for the authors' bioinformatics: Within the assay, amplification of reference gene primers was used to estimate how many nucleated cells each sample contained. Sequence reads were collapsed and filtered to measure the absolute abundance of every unique TCRbeta CDR3 rearrangement. Productive Simpson clonality was computed per sample as the square root of Simpson's diversity index over productive rearrangements. TCRdb's version of the immuneACCESS table is confined to in-frame rearrangements and falls short of the full clone set. An unresolved V gene accounts for under half of the shortfall where checked; the remainder is of unknown origin. The V and J calls and the clone size are those of that table, but D and trimming were determined from the DNA. Here the sample has 130,000 to 150,000 clones; 80% to 85% occur a single time. The top ten clones comprise roughly 5.7% of the sample.

Enrolling through a virtual design, the prospective study's participants ranged in age from about 18 to 89 years and lived across 20 to 25 United States geographic areas. In the prospective study, participants were assigned to cohorts based on the clinical history participants reported in a screening survey and a study questionnaire. A participant counted as exposed if, within 2 weeks of entering the study, that participant had been in contact with someone who had a PCR-confirmed or clinician-diagnosed COVID-19 case. Each participant in the prospective study had whole blood, serum and a nasopharyngeal or oropharyngeal swab collected by mobile phlebotomists. Additional blood draws and questionnaires over an approximately two-month period could optionally be provided by prospective study participants. Before DNA extraction, prospective study blood samples were shipped either frozen or at room temperature.

Comments on this clone: This clone's antigen is unknown. No much larger clone exists at a distance of one base, and base qualities are not known.

Relative to germline, V is 2 bases shorter and J is 7 bases shorter, with 5 bases between their ends. The CDR3 runs 11 amino acids, cysteine and phenylalanine included. Just the 33-base CDR3 DNA is kept, in frame starting at base 1. Based on the germline V gene, the CDR1 and CDR2 sequences are SGHNT and YENEEA. The clonotype was recovered from a woman between 45 and 65 years old who had been exposed to COVID-19. The V gene is TRBV11-3 and the J gene is TRBJ1-1; no D segment can be confidently identified. Input material: PBMCs or T cells enriched from blood (not recorded which). The CDR3 protein: CASSLPSEAFF. The DNA sequence is given as TGTGCCAGCAGCTTACCCAGTGAAGCTTTCTTT. Beyond the CDR3, the reference TRBV11-3 and TRBJ1-1 genes provide the residues; the full variable domain reads: EAGVVQSPRYKIIEKKQPVAFWCNPISGHNTLYWYLQNLGQGPELLIRYENEEAVDDSQLPKDRFSAERLKGVDSTLKIQPAELGDSAVYLCASSLPSEAFFGQGTRLTVV.